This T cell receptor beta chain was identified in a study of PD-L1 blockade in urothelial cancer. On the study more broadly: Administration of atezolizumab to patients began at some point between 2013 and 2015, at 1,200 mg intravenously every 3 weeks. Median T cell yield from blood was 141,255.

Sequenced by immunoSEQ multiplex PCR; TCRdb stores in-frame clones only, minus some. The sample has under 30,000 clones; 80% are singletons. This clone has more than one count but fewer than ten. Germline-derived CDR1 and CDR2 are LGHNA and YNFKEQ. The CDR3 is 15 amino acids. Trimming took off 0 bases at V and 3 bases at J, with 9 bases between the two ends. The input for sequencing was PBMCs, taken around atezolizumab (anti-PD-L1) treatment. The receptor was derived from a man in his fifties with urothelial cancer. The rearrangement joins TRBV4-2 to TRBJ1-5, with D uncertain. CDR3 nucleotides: TGTGCCAGCAGCCAAGATCGGCGGTTCAATCAGCCCCAGCATTTT. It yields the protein CASSQDRRFNQPQHF.